Reported below is one TCR beta chain. As yet, its antigen is unknown. Of the isolated RNA, all was reverse transcribed, and so the sequenced material was expressed TCRB transcripts. It was found that naive, central memory and regulatory T cell samples averaged about 3.4 million reads. Profiling relied on immunoSEQ multiplex PCR, and the TCRdb table lists in-frame clones only, not all of them. The top ten hold about 1.5% of the sample, which has fewer than 30,000 clones, less than 70% seen once. The sample is drawn from a study of beta chain features in type 1 diabetes. Stem cell-like memory, regulatory, central memory and naive CD4+ cells were sorted via CD45RO/CCR7/CD25/CD127/CD95/CD27. Germline V gene data show CDR1 as SGHNT and CDR2 as YYREEE (reference sequence). With 6 bases removed from V and 0 bases from J, the gap between germline ends came to 21 bases. This CDR3 region has 17 residues. Overall study results and limits: Type 1 diabetes patients had moderately but significantly shorter TCRB CDR3s in all four CD4+ subsets. TCRB rearrangement may or may not be influenced by HLA type; here this remained unresolved.

What was sequenced was Tregs from blood. V is TRBV5-4 and J is TRBJ1-1, with D perhaps matching TRBD1 (6 bases). This clonotype was sampled from a woman aged 18-30 years with type 1 diabetes. Here the CDR3 reads CASTPEGGVLLNTEAFF. CDR3 sequence (DNA): TGTGCCAGCACCCCTGAGGGGGGGGTCCTTTTGAACACTGAAGCTTTCTTT.